The clone carrying this T cell receptor beta chain was found many times. The antigen remains undetermined. The record originates from a study of breast tumors, draining lymph nodes, adjacent tissues. This CDR3 has 14 amino acids. V lost 7 bases to trimming and J lost 7 bases, with 19 bases between them. Germline loops: CDR1 SGHTA, CDR2 FQGNSA. Axillary draining lymph nodes of breast cancer patients supplied the node samples. TCRdb reanalysed the multiplex PCR reads using MiXCR and keeps one entry per CDR3 protein. The sample shows hundreds of thousands of distinct CDR3 sequences, approximately 29% of them seen only once. Findings and caveats of the study: Data fit most tumor T cells coming from lymph node, expanding in tumor. Tumor TCR diversity was below lymph nodes but above nontumor tissue.

The sample comprised axillary lymph node tissue. This chain connects TRBV7-2 to TRBJ1-2; D is possibly TRBD1 (6 bases). This clonotype originated in a female donor with breast cancer. Some clones in this sample may be carry-over from other donors' samples. For the CDR3, the DNA is TGTGCCAGCAAGGGGGGGGGGCGCGTCTCTGGCTACACCTTC. The encoded protein is CASKGGGRVSGYTF. The variable domain in full, with the rest retrieved from reference TRBV7-2 and TRBJ1-2, is GAGVSQSPSNKVTEKGKDVELRCDPISGHTALYWYRQSLGQGLEFLIYFQGNSAPDKSGLPSDRFSAERTGGSVSTLTIQRTQQEDSAVYLCASKGGGRVSGYTFGSGTRLTVV.